This TCR beta chain is from a study of PD-L1 blockade in urothelial cancer. Study in general: Blood drawn 3 weeks (second dose) and 6 weeks after treatment start was analyzed.

CDR3 length: 19 amino acids. V trimming: 11 bases; J trimming: 0 bases; junction bases outside the gene matches: 20. In germline, CDR1 is ENHRY, CDR2 SYGVKD. Time point described: pretreatment peripheral blood. Sequenced by immunoSEQ multiplex PCR; TCRdb stores in-frame clones only, minus some. The sample lists approximately 50,000 clones; roughly four fifths were seen once. The sample here was PBMCs, taken around atezolizumab (anti-PD-L1) treatment. The source of this sequence is a man in his 70s with urothelial cancer. The V call is TRBV10-3, the J call TRBJ2-3; 10 positions agree with TRBD2. The CDR3 bases are TGTGCCTCTCGACTAGGACACCTATGGACTAGCGGCAGCACAGATACGCAGTATTTT. Amino acids: CASRLGHLWTSGSTDTQYF.